These 7 T cell receptor beta chains originate from one sample sequenced in a study of T cell changes during pregnancy in multiple sclerosis. Sequencing was performed with immunoSEQ multiplex PCR; in TCRdb, only in-frame clones are kept and a portion is missing. Altogether 90,000 to 100,000 clones are present, about 93% being singletons, with the ten largest covering 3.5% to 4.5%. The input for sequencing was peripheral blood, taken in the first trimester of pregnancy. Receptor source: a female donor with multiple sclerosis, enrolled in a pregnancy study.

This chain joins TRBV5-1 and TRBJ1-5; D unresolved. The V end lost 4 bases, the J end lost 0 bases, and 5 bases lay between the germline ends. The CDR3 extends over 13 amino acids. CDR1 and CDR2 from the germline V gene are SGHRS and YFSETQ. The CDR3 region has the DNA TGCGCCAGCAGCAGCGATAGCAATCAGCCCCAGCATTTT. This translates into CASSSDSNQPQHF.

V gene TRBV11-2 combines with J gene TRBJ1-1; D possibly corresponds to TRBD1 (6 bases). The V end lost 5 bases, the J end lost 1 base, and 8 bases lay between the germline ends. There are 13 residues in the CDR3. Germline CDR1 SGHAT, CDR2 FQNNGV. The chain's CDR3 is CASSLTGNTEAFF. The CDR3 bases are TGTGCCAGCAGCCTGACAGGGAACACTGAAGCTTTCTTT.

The CDR3 DNA reads as TGTGCCAGCAGAACGGGGGGAGGTTCTGGGGCCAACGTCCTGACTTTC. Protein sequence: CASRTGGGSGANVLTF. V gene TRBV19 combines with J gene TRBJ2-6, with 7 bases that match TRBD2. The germline V gene encodes CDR1 LNHDA and CDR2 SQIVND (reference sequence). V was clipped by 9 bases and J by 1 base; unmatched bases: 9. This CDR3 is built from 16 residues.

The chain recombines TRBV7-2 with TRBJ1-6; D gene ambiguous. CDR1 and CDR2 from the germline V gene are SGHTA and FQGNSA. Between the trimmed V and J ends, which lost 3 bases and 13 bases, there was a span of 22 bases. The CDR3 is made up of 16 amino acids. CDR3 region: CASSFFTMNYGRPLHF. CDR3 nucleotides: TGTGCCAGCAGCTTTTTTACTATGAACTATGGTAGGCCCCTCCACTTT.

The rearrangement links TRBV6-5 to TRBJ1-2; D gene uncertain. Germline V gene sequence: CDR1 MNHEY, CDR2 SVGAGI. Trimming pared 0 bases from V and 8 bases from J, leaving 7 bases between. This CDR3 comprises 12 residues. The CDR3 loop reads CASSYSGTGYTF. The CDR3 DNA sequence: TGTGCCAGCAGTTACTCGGGCACAGGCTACACCTTC.

The V call is TRBV7-3, the J call TRBJ2-3, with TRBD2 matching over 8 bases. CDR3 length: 14 residues. The V segment lost 3 bases and the J segment 6 bases; nucleotides outside the gene matches: 5. In germline, CDR1 is SGHTA, CDR2 FQGTGA. CDR3 sequence: CASSLTGGPDTQYF. DNA for the CDR3: TGTGCCAGCAGCTTGACGGGGGGGCCGGATACGCAGTATTTT.

This rearrangement joins TRBV5-6 to TRBJ2-5; 8 bases line up with TRBD1. J was trimmed by 5 bases and V by 1 base; bases with no gene match: 7. Germline V gene sequence: CDR1 SGHDT, CDR2 YYEEEE. This CDR3 is built from 15 residues. The CDR3 loop reads CASSLLGRGLETQYF. The CDR3 DNA reads as TGTGCCAGCAGCTTGTTAGGCAGGGGGCTTGAGACCCAGTACTTC.